This T cell receptor (beta chain) comes out of a study of blood T cell repertoires in COVID-19. Turning to the study itself: Collection of acute and convalescent COVID-19 samples took place in the United States, Italy and Spain. The cDNA or gDNA used as material had been derived from T cells, B-cell-depleted T cells, or PBMCs.

Authors' data handling: Reference gene primer amplification in the assay estimated nucleated cell counts. Method: immunoSEQ multiplex PCR; TCRdb's copy keeps in-frame clones and lacks some. That table furnishes V, J and clone size, whereas the DNA furnished D and trimming. The sample yields fewer than 110,000 clones, around 90% seen once. The sequence derives from a woman aged 30 to 39 with acute or convalescent COVID-19. Sequences were obtained from peripheral blood.

The CDR3 nucleotides read TGTGCCAGCAGCAGCGGGCCAAGCACAGATACGCAGTATTTT. This gives the protein CASSSGPSTDTQYF. The chain links TRBV6-6 to TRBJ2-3, with a tentative D call TRBD2 (6 bases). The CDR3 sequence is 14 residues long. Germline loops: CDR1 MNHNY, CDR2 SVGAGI (reference sequence). V was pared by 6 bases and J by 0 bases, with 10 bases between.